The next 3 T cell receptor beta chains were all read from a single sample in a study of shared clonotypes between healthy human individuals. The protocol was immunoSEQ multiplex PCR, while the TCRdb copy is restricted to in-frame clones and leaves out a portion. The profile shows about 2.1 million clones, approximately 92% of them singletons. As defined, naive CD8 cells were CD45RO-negative and positively selected for CCR7, with terminally differentiated effector memory CD45RA+ cells excluded. The sequenced sample consisted of naive CD8+ T cells from PBMCs. The receptors come from a man aged 18 to 35 in good health. Some clones in this sample may be carry-over from other donors' samples.

The chain has TRBV7-6 and TRBJ2-3; D uncertain. CDR3 length: 12 amino acids. CDR1 and CDR2 from the germline V gene are SGHVS and FNYEAQ. V lost 2 bases and J 3 bases, leaving 3 bases between the germline ends. CDR3 nucleotides: TGTGCCAGCAGCTTAAGTACAGATACGCAGTATTTT. Translated, it gives CASSLSTDTQYF.

As for this clone: This sample also contains other DNA sequences that code for the same CDR3. This chain links TRBV7-9 with TRBJ2-3; D uncertain. CDR1 is SEHNR and CDR2 is FQNEAQ in the germline V gene (reference sequence). The CDR3 is 14 residues long. V was clipped by 4 bases and J by 2 bases, with 10 bases between them. The CDR3 DNA follows: TGTGCCAGCAGCTCGCCCTTATCCACAGATACGCAGTATTTT. The encoded protein is CASSSPLSTDTQYF.

V usage is TRBV9 and J usage is TRBJ2-3; 8 nucleotides agree with TRBD1. This CDR3 region has 14 residues. Germline V CDR1 and CDR2: SGDLS, YYNGEE. Trimming cost V 4 bases and J 3 bases; bases outside gene matches: 4. CDR3: CASSPGGRTDTQYF. The CDR3 DNA reads as TGTGCCAGCAGCCCAGGGGGCAGAACAGATACGCAGTATTTT.